This T cell receptor (beta chain) is drawn from a study of blood T cell repertoires in COVID-19. At the level of the study: In each case, the material was cDNA or gDNA derived from T cells, B-cell-depleted T cells, or PBMCs.

Germline-derived CDR1 and CDR2 are KGHSH and LQKENI. The V and J ends lost 4 bases and 1 base, in that order; junction bases with no gene match: 3. This CDR3 region has 15 residues. Participants were placed into cohorts based on the clinical history they reported. Resolution of symptoms, clearance, or two negative PCRs was present in recovered Cohort 3 donors. As handled by the study authors: How many nucleated cells were present was estimated from reference gene primer amplification. Clones were read by immunoSEQ multiplex PCR, and TCRdb kept only the in-frame ones, dropping some. V and J calls and clone size are given by that table; D and trimming were obtained from the DNA. The sample has fewer than 300,000 clones; roughly 91% are singletons.

The source material was PBMCs or T cells enriched from blood (not recorded which). The chain joins TRBV18 to TRBJ2-3; 9 bases are a match to TRBD2. The TCR originated in a middle-aged man who had recovered from COVID-19. CDR3 DNA: TGTGCCAGCTCACTTAGCGGGGGACGCACAGATACGCAGTATTTT. Translating it yields CASSLSGGRTDTQYF.